One and the same sample provided the 19 T cell receptor beta chains below, sequenced in a study of T cell repertoires in cytomegalovirus infection. From the reads, TCRdb called clonotypes with MiXCR, one entry per CDR3 protein. Among fewer than 550,000 distinct CDR3 sequences, roughly 31% were seen once, and the ten largest hold 12% to 15%. The sequencing sample was made of PBMCs. The receptors were gathered from a human donor in good health (CMV status not recorded). Some clones in this sample may be carry-over from other donors' samples.

This sequence joins TRBV27 and TRBJ1-6; D gene uncertain. CDR1 is MNHEY and CDR2 is SMNVEV in the germline V gene (reference sequence). V was clipped by 6 bases and J by 0 bases, with 6 bases between them. The CDR3 sequence is 14 residues long. The CDR3 bases are TGTGCCAGCAGCCCCAACTCCTATAATTCACCCCTCCACTTT. This codes for CASSPNSYNSPLHF.

The J gene is TRBJ2-3, the V gene TRBV5-4; D is unclear. The CDR3 spans 11 residues. Germline V gene data show CDR1 as SGHNT and CDR2 as YYREEE (reference sequence). V lost 5 bases to trimming and J lost 9 bases, with 10 bases between them. Here the CDR3 DNA reads TGTGCCAGCAGTAGCTACAGCACGCAGTATTTT. Translation: CASSSYSTQYF. Full variable domain (remainder filled in from reference TRBV5-4 and TRBJ2-3): ETGVTQSPTHLIKTRGQQVTLRCSSQSGHNTVSWYQQALGQGPQFIFQYYREEENGRGNFPPRFSGLQFPNYSSELNVNALELDDSALYLCASSSYSTQYFGPGTRLTVL.

With respect to this clonotype: A much larger clone is a single base away; this may be a read error. This chain's CDR3 is CASSPESHYGYTF. The DNA for the CDR3 is TGTGCCAGCAGCCCCGAGTCTCACTATGGCTACACCTTC. V gene TRBV7-2 combines with J gene TRBJ1-2, with D uncertain. The CDR3 contains 13 residues. V lost 5 bases and J 3 bases, leaving 10 bases between the germline ends. The germline gives CDR1 SGHTA, CDR2 FQGNSA.

This clonotype was recorded many times. This chain links TRBV7-8 with TRBJ2-1, with D tentatively TRBD1 (7 bases). Deletions cut 2 bases from V and 7 bases from J, with 18 bases between. The CDR3 extends over 16 amino acids. CDR1 and CDR2 from the germline V gene are SGHVS and FQNEAQ. CDR3 residues: CASSLRETGSGNEQFF. For the CDR3, the DNA is TGTGCCAGCAGCTTACGGGAGACAGGGTCTGGGAATGAGCAGTTCTTC.

The CDR3 region has the DNA TGTGCCAGCAGGTCCTCGGACACAAAAGAGGCCCAGCATTTT. Its translation is CASRSSDTKEAQHF. V is TRBV27 and J is TRBJ1-5; possible D gene TRBD1, 5 bases. Trimming removed 6 bases from V and 11 bases from J, with 20 bases in between. This CDR3 has 14 amino acids. Germline V gives CDR1 MNHEY, CDR2 SMNVEV (reference sequence).

This clonotype was counted a single time. V and J are TRBV2 and TRBJ1-1; D perhaps matches TRBD1 (5 bases). V lost 1 base and J 3 bases, leaving 9 bases between the germline ends. The CDR3 runs to 14 residues. Per germline, CDR1 SNHLY and CDR2 FYNNEI. The CDR3 region is CASSEGVGDTEAFF. In nucleotides, the CDR3 is TGTGCCAGCAGTGAAGGGGTAGGGGACACTGAAGCTTTCTTT.

This chain uses TRBV6-5 with TRBJ1-1; no reliable D call. Trimming removed 2 bases at V and 1 base at J, with 8 bases between. The germline gives CDR1 MNHEY, CDR2 SVGAGI. This CDR3 has 14 residues. CDR3 sequence reads: CASSYVQTNTEAFF. The CDR3 DNA follows: TGTGCCAGCAGTTACGTACAGACGAACACTGAAGCTTTCTTT.

A few counts support this clonotype. The chain recombines TRBV4-1 with TRBJ1-4, with D tentatively TRBD1 (6 bases). This CDR3 spans 14 amino acids. The V and J ends lost 1 base and 8 bases respectively, with 11 bases between them. The germline V gene encodes CDR1 MGHRA and CDR2 YSYEKL. The CDR3 DNA sequence: TGCGCCAGCAGCCAAGTTTTGGGGGGCGAAAAACTGTTTTTT. It yields the protein CASSQVLGGEKLFF.

This clonotype was recorded a few times. The V and J genes are TRBV7-9 and TRBJ1-5; D is perhaps TRBD1 (6 bases). The CDR3 is 17 amino acids. Deletions cut 0 bases from V and 3 bases from J, with 15 bases between. Germline V gene data show CDR1 as SEHNR and CDR2 as FQNEAQ (reference sequence). The CDR3 reads CASSLAGQGHNNQPQHF. The CDR3 DNA sequence: TGTGCCAGCAGCTTAGCGGGGCAGGGACACAACAATCAGCCCCAGCATTTT.

This clonotype was observed at least ten times. The V call is TRBV7-2, the J call TRBJ2-5; no reliable D call. Germline values: CDR1 SGHTA, CDR2 FQGNSA. The CDR3 runs to 14 residues. V was clipped by 5 bases and J by 2 bases, with 12 bases between them. CDR3 DNA sequence: TGTGCCAGCAGCGGCCCTGAGGAGCAAGAGACCCAGTACTTC. As protein: CASSGPEEQETQYF. Looking up the rest from reference TRBV7-2 and TRBJ2-5 gives the full variable domain: GAGVSQSPSNKVTEKGKDVELRCDPISGHTALYWYRQSLGQGLEFLIYFQGNSAPDKSGLPSDRFSAERTGGSVSTLTIQRTQQEDSAVYLCASSGPEEQETQYFGPGTRLLVL.

The rearrangement joins TRBV10-3 to TRBJ2-7; 9 bases are a match to TRBD1. The CDR3 has 15 residues. Germline V lookup: CDR1 ENHRY, CDR2 SYGVKD. V lost 3 bases, J lost 4 bases, and 7 bases stayed unmatched. DNA for the CDR3: TGTGCCATCAGTGACCCGGACAGGGGAGAGTACGAGCAGTACTTC. Protein product: CAISDPDRGEYEQYF.

This clonotype has ten or more counts. This sequence joins TRBV27 and TRBJ1-2, with D hard to call. The CDR3 loop spans 13 amino acids. V shed 6 bases and J shed 2 bases, with 10 bases lying between them. CDR1 MNHEY and CDR2 SMNVEV come from the germline V gene (reference sequence). CDR3 coding DNA: TGTGCCAGCAGCTTGGGCAGGAACTATGGCTACACCTTC. The encoded protein is CASSLGRNYGYTF.

Comments on this clonotype: This may be a read error: a much more frequent sequence differs by one nucleotide. The missing conserved phenylalanine or tryptophan at the end of this CDR3 makes a read error likely. This chain links TRBV7-6 with TRBJ2-7; tentative D call: TRBD2 (6 bases). Germline lookup yields CDR1 SGHVS and CDR2 FNYEAQ. The CDR3 consists of 15 residues. Trimming stripped 5 bases from V and 7 bases from J, with 21 bases between. As DNA, the CDR3 is TGTGCCAGCAGCCCCGTCCGGGACCCCCGGGAGGAGCAGTACTTA. Encoded protein: CASSPVRDPREEQYL.

In nucleotides, the CDR3 is TGTGCCAGCAGCTGGAGAGGGAGCACTGAAGCTTTCTTT. It specifies CASSWRGSTEAFF. V is TRBV7-9 and J is TRBJ1-1; D unclear. The CDR3 runs 13 residues. The V and J ends lost 4 bases and 4 bases respectively, with 10 bases between them. Germline CDR1 and CDR2: SEHNR and FQNEAQ (reference sequence).

The V call is TRBV4-3, the J call TRBJ1-4; a weak D match, TRBD1 (5 bases). The CDR3 has 16 amino acids. The germline CDR1 and CDR2 sequences are LGHNA and YSLEER. Trimming left V 0 bases short and J 7 bases short, with 15 bases between. The CDR3 DNA reads as TGCGCCAGCAGCCAAGATTTGGGGACCGCTGGTGAAAAACTGTTTTTT. Its translation: CASSQDLGTAGEKLFF.

About this clonotype: The CDR3 ends on some other residue instead of the conserved phenylalanine or tryptophan, so this is likely a read error. The gene calls are TRBV20-1 and TRBJ2-6; 7 bases line up with TRBD2. This CDR3 region has 18 residues. V shed 0 bases and J 0 bases; nucleotides not matched to a gene: 8. Germline V CDR1 and CDR2: DFQATT, SNEGSKA (reference sequence). CDR3 bases: TGCAGTGCTAGAGATCGGCTAGCGGTGATCTCTGGGGCCAACGTCCTGACTTTA. It encodes CSARDRLAVISGANVLTL.

The table lists this clonotype with many counts. V gene TRBV7-2 combines with J gene TRBJ2-1, with TRBD2 matching 9 bases. Germline trimming cut 5 bases from V and 6 bases from J; bases unmatched to any gene: 14. The CDR3 is made up of 17 amino acids. CDR1 and CDR2 from the germline V gene are SGHTA and FQGNSA. CDR3 sequence reads: CASSPTRISGGFNEQFF. The CDR3 DNA sequence: TGTGCCAGCAGCCCCACACGGATTAGCGGGGGATTCAATGAGCAGTTCTTC. Filled out from reference TRBV7-2 and TRBJ2-1, the complete variable domain reads GAGVSQSPSNKVTEKGKDVELRCDPISGHTALYWYRQSLGQGLEFLIYFQGNSAPDKSGLPSDRFSAERTGGSVSTLTIQRTQQEDSAVYLCASSPTRISGGFNEQFFGPGTRLTVL.

This clonotype occurred a few times. V usage is TRBV24-1 and J usage is TRBJ2-1; 13 bases are shared with TRBD2. Per germline, CDR1 KGHDR and CDR2 SFDVKD. V dropped 0 bases and J dropped 9; count of bases not matched to a gene: 13. The CDR3 is 19 amino acids. The CDR3 DNA reads as TGTGCCACCAGTGATTTGAGTCCTCGGACTAGCGGGGGAATGCGTGAGCAGTTCTTC. Translating gives CATSDLSPRTSGGMREQFF.

The genes are TRBV4-1 and TRBJ1-6; 10 bases map to TRBD1. The V segment lost 0 bases and the J segment 11 bases; nucleotides outside the gene matches: 10. The CDR3 is 17 residues long. Germline values: CDR1 MGHRA, CDR2 YSYEKL. CDR3 coding DNA: TGCGCCAGCAGCCAAGAAGGACAGGGGGGTCTCATTGCACCCCTCCACTTT. Its protein is CASSQEGQGGLIAPLHF.